A selection of T cell receptor beta chains follows, all from one sample in a study of blood T cell repertoires in COVID-19. Clones were sequenced by immunoSEQ multiplex PCR, and TCRdb holds only the in-frame ones, with some missing. The table has approximately 140,000 clones, approximately 87% seen once; the top ten hold about 4.1%. The sequencing sample was made of peripheral blood. These receptors originate from a woman aged 40 to 50 with acute or convalescent COVID-19. The CDR3 runs from the conserved cysteine through the conserved F or W. The D gene is left open where the match is weak. The listing skips clone size in some rows; elsewhere it reads once, few, many or a size class.

j_call | d_call | v_call | clone_size | cdr3_nt | cdr3_aa
TRBJ2-1 | . | TRBV7-2 | . | TGTGCCAGCAGCCTTAGGGGTCTGGCTCTTCGCTCCTACAATGAGCAGTTCTTC | CASSLRGLALRSYNEQFF
TRBJ2-3 | . | TRBV27 | . | TGTGCCAGCAGTTTTTGGACAAGCACAGATACGCAGTATTTT | CASSFWTSTDTQYF
TRBJ1-4 | TRBD1 | TRBV28 | . | TGTGCCAGCAGTCCCGGGACAGGGATAGGAAATGAAAAACTGTTTTTT | CASSPGTGIGNEKLFF
TRBJ2-1 | . | TRBV19 | . | TGTGCCAGTAGTATATGGTCGCCTCAGGGTGAGCAGTTCTTC | CASSIWSPQGEQFF
TRBJ2-7 | . | TRBV20-1 | . | TGCAGTGCTAGTGGGAGGGGGCTCATTACCTACGAGCAGTACTTC | CSASGRGLITYEQYF
TRBJ1-1 | . | TRBV15 | . | TGTGCCACCAGCAGACAGGGTGGTGAAGCTTTCTTT | CATSRQGGEAFF
TRBJ2-1 | . | TRBV2 | . | TGTGCCAGCAGCGCTCGTGAGGTCCTCAATGAGCAGTTCTTC | CASSAREVLNEQFF
TRBJ2-1 | . | TRBV4-3 | . | TGCGCCAGCAGCCAAGATGGGGCCAGACACAATGAGCAGTTCTTC | CASSQDGARHNEQFF
TRBJ1-2 | . | TRBV6-5 | . | TGTGCCAGCAGTTACTCGCGGGGCTATGGCTACACCTTC | CASSYSRGYGYTF
TRBJ1-6 | . | TRBV6-4 | . | TGTGCCAGCAGTGAGACGCCGGGGTTGGGCAGTTCACCCCTCCACTTT | CASSETPGLGSSPLHF
TRBJ1-3 | . | TRBV9 | . | TGTGCCAGCAGCGATGACTCCTCTGGAAACACCATATATTTT | CASSDDSSGNTIYF
TRBJ2-1 | TRBD2 | TRBV6-1 | . | TGTGCCAGCAGTGGGTGGGAGCGGGGGGGCGCCTACAATGAGCAGTTCTTC | CASSGWERGGAYNEQFF
TRBJ2-3 | TRBD1 | TRBV4-3 | . | TGCGCCAGCAGCCAAGATACAGCCTACAGGGGAAGAGGCACAGATACGCAGTATTTT | CASSQDTAYRGRGTDTQYF
TRBJ1-6 | TRBD1 | TRBV18 | few | TGTGCCAGCTCACCTACCACGGCGCGAGGGGGCAATTCACCCCTCCACTTT | CASSPTTARGGNSPLHF
TRBJ1-6 | . | TRBV3-1/TRBV3-2 | . | TGTGCCAGCAGCCTCAATCATTCACCCCTCCACTTT | CASSLNHSPLHF
TRBJ1-1 | TRBD1 | TRBV3-1/TRBV3-2 | . | TGTGCCAGCAGTCTACAGGGGGCTGGCACTGAAGCTTTCTTT | CASSLQGAGTEAFF
TRBJ1-3 | . | TRBV9 | . | TGTGCCAGCAGCCTTTTGGGGGCCACTGGAAACACCATATATTTT | CASSLLGATGNTIYF
TRBJ1-5 | TRBD1 | TRBV9 | . | TGTGCCAGCAGCGTCACAGGGGCTAGCAATCAGCCCCAGCATTTT | CASSVTGASNQPQHF
TRBJ1-2 | . | TRBV11-1 | . | TGTGCCAGCAGCTTAGCGCCGGGGGGCAACTATGGCTACACCTTC | CASSLAPGGNYGYTF
TRBJ1-1 | . | TRBV12-5 | . | TGTGCTAGTGGTCAAGGCGGAACTGAAGCTTTCTTT | CASGQGGTEAFF
TRBJ2-2 | . | TRBV5-4 | once | TGTGCCAGCAGCCCCCCCCCGGGGGTGTCCGGGGAGCTGTTTTTT | CASSPPPGVSGELFF
TRBJ1-1 | . | TRBV7-2 | . | TGTGCCAGCAGCTTAGTACAGGAAGCTTTCTTT | CASSLVQEAFF
TRBJ2-1 | TRBD2 | TRBV6-5 | . | TGTGCCAGCAGCCGTAGCGGGGGGGCCTACAATGAGCAGTTCTTC | CASSRSGGAYNEQFF
TRBJ1-1 | . | TRBV7-3 | . | TGTGCCAGCAGCTCTGGGGGGGCCATGAACACTGAAGCTTTCTTT | CASSSGGAMNTEAFF
TRBJ2-7 | TRBD1 | TRBV4-1 | once | TGCGCCAGCAGCCTTCAAGGGGGACAGGGTGCGAGCTACGAGCAGTACTTC | CASSLQGGQGASYEQYF
TRBJ1-1 | . | TRBV20-1 | . | TGCAGTGGCAGGGTGAACACTGAAGCTTTCTTT | CSGRVNTEAFF
TRBJ1-2 | . | TRBV28 | . | TGTGCCAGCAGTCCCGTCACAGTGGCCTACACCTTC | CASSPVTVAYTF
TRBJ1-2 | . | TRBV30 | . | TGTGCCTACATAAAGGGGTTTTCGACCTATGGCTACACCTTC | CAYIKGFSTYGYTF
TRBJ1-1 | TRBD1 | TRBV2 | . | TGTGCCAGCAGTCTTACAGAAGGGGGCTTCACTGAAGCTTTCTTT | CASSLTEGGFTEAFF